The sequence of this TCR beta chain was determined in a study of T-cell memory formation after mild COVID-19. Germline V CDR1 and CDR2: SGHRS, YFSETQ. This CDR3 is 15 amino acids long. V was clipped by 4 bases and J by 4 bases; unmatched bases: 8. The table lists this clonotype with a few counts. Its matching antigen is unknown. TCRdb re-called the 5' RACE reads through MiXCR, storing one row per CDR3 protein. This table holds some 440,000 distinct CDR3 sequences, around a quarter found once. Regarding the study as a whole: Cross-reactive memory appears to have joined, as suggested by some responding clones showing up in pre-infection memory. Day 15 to 85 contractors were CD4/CD8 balanced; later expanders leaned CD4+.

V and J are TRBV5-1 and TRBJ2-5; the match to TRBD2 covers 9 bases. The sequenced sample was PBMCs or a T cell subset sorted from them (not recorded which). This sequence was found in an adult woman who had mild COVID-19 (a few samples of this study predate the infection). Cell type and time point are not known. The CDR3 region is CASSGLAGAGETQYF. For the CDR3, the DNA is TGCGCCAGCAGCGGGTTAGCGGGAGCAGGAGAGACCCAGTACTTC. Variable domain in full (rest from reference TRBV5-1 and TRBJ2-5): KAGVTQTPRYLIKTRGQQVTLSCSPISGHRSVSWYQQTPGQGLQFLFEYFSETQRNKGNFPGRFSGRQFSNSRSEMNVSTLELGDSALYLCASSGLAGAGETQYFGPGTRLLVL.